A single count supports the clone carrying this TCR beta chain. What it binds is unknown. Tregs were sorted as CD4+CD25+CD127-/low cells. Study observations and caveats: Larger-cohort validation covered only one TCR beta V-J rearrangement. The TCR gene usage of tumor memory CD4+ T cells clustered together with blood and lymph node memory CD4+ cells and with lymph node naive CD4+ cells.

Germline loops: CDR1 SGHTA, CDR2 FQGNSA. V lost 5 bases, J lost 1 base, and 13 bases lay in between. CDR3 length: 15 amino acids. Semi-nested PCR with Nested Universal Primer A followed constant-region reverse priming of full-length variable regions. Via MiXCR, TCRdb re-called the 5' RACE reads, giving one row per CDR3 protein. The table shows approximately 58,000 distinct CDR3 sequences, with 26% occurring only once. The clonotype comes from a female donor with breast cancer. The chain recombines TRBV7-2 with TRBJ2-3; D is undetermined. Sequencing was performed on tumor-infiltrating Tregs sorted from the breast tumor. CDR3 loop: CASSPRGGGTDTQYF. The CDR3 DNA sequence: TGTGCCAGCAGCCCCCGAGGCGGAGGCACAGATACGCAGTATTTT.